This TCR beta chain appears in the sequencing data of a study of blood T cell repertoires in COVID-19. CDR3 length: 17 amino acids. Looked up from germline, CDR1 is LGHNT and CDR2 is FRNRAP. Trimming left V 0 bases short and J 1 base short, with 13 bases between. Here immunoSEQ multiplex PCR was the method, and the copy in TCRdb shows in-frame clones only, minus some. The sample lists 300,000 to 350,000 clones; roughly 90% were seen once. The chain couples TRBV12-5 to TRBJ1-5; D may be TRBD1 (6 bases). The sequence derives from a woman aged 25 to 45 with COVID-19, enrolled during active disease. Sequencing was done on a sample of peripheral blood. CDR3 in DNA: TGTGCTAGTGGTTTGGTACGGGGGGGCGCGAGCAATCAGCCCCAGCATTTT. Translating it yields CASGLVRGGASNQPQHF.